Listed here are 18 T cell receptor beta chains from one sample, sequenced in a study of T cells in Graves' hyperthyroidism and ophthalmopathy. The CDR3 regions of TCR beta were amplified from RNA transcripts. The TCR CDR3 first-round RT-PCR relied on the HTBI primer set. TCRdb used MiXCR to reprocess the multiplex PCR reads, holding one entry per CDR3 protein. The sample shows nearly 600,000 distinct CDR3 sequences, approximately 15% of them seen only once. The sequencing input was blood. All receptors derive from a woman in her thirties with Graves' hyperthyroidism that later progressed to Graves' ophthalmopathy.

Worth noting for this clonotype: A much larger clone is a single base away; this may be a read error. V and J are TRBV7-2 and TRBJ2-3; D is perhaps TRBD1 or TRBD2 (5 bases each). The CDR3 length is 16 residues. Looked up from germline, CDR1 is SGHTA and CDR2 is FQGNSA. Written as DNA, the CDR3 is TGTGCCTGCAGCTCCAATGGGGGTACATGGCCAGATACGCAGTATTTT. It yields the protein CACSSNGGTWPDTQYF.

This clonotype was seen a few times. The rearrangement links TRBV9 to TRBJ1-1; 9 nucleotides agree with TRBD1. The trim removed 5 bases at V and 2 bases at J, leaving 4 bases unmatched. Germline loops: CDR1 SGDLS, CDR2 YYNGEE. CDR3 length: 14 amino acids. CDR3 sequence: CASRKDRGNTEAFF. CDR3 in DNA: TGTGCCAGCAGAAAGGACAGGGGCAACACTGAAGCTTTCTTT.

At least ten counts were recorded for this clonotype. As DNA, the CDR3 is TGTGCCAGCACCCACGGGGGAGGCAATCAGCCCCAGCATTTT. Its protein product is CASTHGGGNQPQHF. The chain has TRBV7-2 and TRBJ1-5, with D possibly TRBD1 on 5 matching bases. V was cut by 7 bases and J by 2 bases, with 12 bases left in between. Germline CDR1 and CDR2: SGHTA and FQGNSA. The CDR3 is 14 amino acids. The complete variable domain, with remaining parts taken from reference TRBV7-2 and TRBJ1-5, reads GAGVSQSPSNKVTEKGKDVELRCDPISGHTALYWYRQSLGQGLEFLIYFQGNSAPDKSGLPSDRFSAERTGGSVSTLTIQRTQQEDSAVYLCASTHGGGNQPQHFGDGTRLSIL.

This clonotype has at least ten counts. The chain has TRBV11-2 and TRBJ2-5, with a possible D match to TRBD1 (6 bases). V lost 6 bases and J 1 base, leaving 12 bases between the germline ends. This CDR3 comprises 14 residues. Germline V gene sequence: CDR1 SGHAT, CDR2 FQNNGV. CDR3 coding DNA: TGTGCCAGCAGGATCGGGACATCCCAAGAGACCCAGTACTTC. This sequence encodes CASRIGTSQETQYF.

The CDR3 here is CASSSDFEVEQFF. The CDR3, as DNA: TGTGCCAGCAGCTCCGATTTCGAGGTAGAGCAGTTCTTC. This sequence joins TRBV7-9 and TRBJ2-1; no reliable D call. CDR1 SEHNR and CDR2 FQNEAQ come from the germline V gene (reference sequence). This CDR3 spans 13 amino acids. V was cut by 4 bases and J by 10 bases, with 14 bases left in between.

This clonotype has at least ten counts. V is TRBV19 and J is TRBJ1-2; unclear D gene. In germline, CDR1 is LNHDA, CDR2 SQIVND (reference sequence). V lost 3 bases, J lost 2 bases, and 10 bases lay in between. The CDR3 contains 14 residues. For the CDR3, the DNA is TGTGCCAGTAGTATTGGGGAAGTCAACTATGGCTACACCTTC. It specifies CASSIGEVNYGYTF.

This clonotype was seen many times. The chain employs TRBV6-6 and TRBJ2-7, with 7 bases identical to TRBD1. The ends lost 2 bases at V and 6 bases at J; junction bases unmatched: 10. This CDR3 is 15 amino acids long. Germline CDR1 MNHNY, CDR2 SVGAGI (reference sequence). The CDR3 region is CASSYPWTGLVEQYF. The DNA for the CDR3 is TGTGCCAGCAGTTACCCCTGGACAGGTCTCGTCGAGCAGTACTTC.

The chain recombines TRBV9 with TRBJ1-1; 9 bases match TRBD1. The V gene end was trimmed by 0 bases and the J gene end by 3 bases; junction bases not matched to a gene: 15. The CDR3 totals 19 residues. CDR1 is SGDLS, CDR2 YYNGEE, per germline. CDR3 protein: CASSVAVTGQGSRDTEAFF. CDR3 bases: TGTGCCAGCAGCGTAGCTGTAACGGGACAGGGATCGCGGGACACTGAAGCTTTCTTT.

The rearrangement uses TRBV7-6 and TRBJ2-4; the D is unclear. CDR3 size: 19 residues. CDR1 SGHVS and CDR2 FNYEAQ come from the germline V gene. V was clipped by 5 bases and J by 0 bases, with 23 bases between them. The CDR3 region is CASSDPDTSVVLAKNIQYF. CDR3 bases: TGTGCCAGCAGCGACCCTGACACATCAGTAGTACTAGCCAAAAACATTCAGTACTTC.

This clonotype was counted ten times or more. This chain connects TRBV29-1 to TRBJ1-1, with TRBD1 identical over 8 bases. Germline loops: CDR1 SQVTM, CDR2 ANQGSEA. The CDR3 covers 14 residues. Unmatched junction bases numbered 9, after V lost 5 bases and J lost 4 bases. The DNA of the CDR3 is TGCAGCGTTAACGACAGGGGTGAGGGCACTGAAGCTTTCTTT. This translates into CSVNDRGEGTEAFF.

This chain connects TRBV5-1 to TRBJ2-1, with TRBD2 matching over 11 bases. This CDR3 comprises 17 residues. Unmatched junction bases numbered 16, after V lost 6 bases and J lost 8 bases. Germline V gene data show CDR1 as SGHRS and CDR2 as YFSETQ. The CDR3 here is CASKVSLAGGGSDEQFF. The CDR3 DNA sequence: TGCGCCAGCAAAGTTTCCCTAGCGGGAGGTGGGTCTGATGAGCAGTTCTTC.

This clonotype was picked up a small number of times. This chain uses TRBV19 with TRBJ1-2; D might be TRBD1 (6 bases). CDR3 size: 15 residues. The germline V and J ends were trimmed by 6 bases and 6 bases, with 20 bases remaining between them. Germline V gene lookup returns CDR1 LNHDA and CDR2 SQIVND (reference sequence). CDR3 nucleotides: TGTGCCAGTAGCCCGAGGTTTGTCCCAGGGGATGGCTACACCTTC. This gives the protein CASSPRFVPGDGYTF.

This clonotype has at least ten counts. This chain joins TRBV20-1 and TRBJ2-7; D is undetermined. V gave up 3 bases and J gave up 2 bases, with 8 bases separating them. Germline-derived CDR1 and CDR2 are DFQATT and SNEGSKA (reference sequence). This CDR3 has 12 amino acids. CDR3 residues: CSASDAPYEQYF. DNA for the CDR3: TGCAGTGCTAGCGACGCCCCCTACGAGCAGTACTTC.

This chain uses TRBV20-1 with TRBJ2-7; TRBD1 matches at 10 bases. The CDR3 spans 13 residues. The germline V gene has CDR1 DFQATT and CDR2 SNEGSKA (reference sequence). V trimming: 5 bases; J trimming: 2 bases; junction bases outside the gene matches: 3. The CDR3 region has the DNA TGCAGTGCTTGTGGACAGGGGGCCTACGAGCAGTACTTC. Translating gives CSACGQGAYEQYF.

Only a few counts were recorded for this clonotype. CDR3 protein: CASKPPADNEQFF. CDR3 sequence (DNA): TGCGCCAGCAAACCTCCGGCCGACAATGAGCAGTTCTTC. This chain connects TRBV4-1 to TRBJ2-1; no clear D. CDR3 size: 13 residues. Trimming shortened V by 7 bases and J by 5 bases, and 12 bases separated the two germline ends. The germline gives CDR1 MGHRA, CDR2 YSYEKL.

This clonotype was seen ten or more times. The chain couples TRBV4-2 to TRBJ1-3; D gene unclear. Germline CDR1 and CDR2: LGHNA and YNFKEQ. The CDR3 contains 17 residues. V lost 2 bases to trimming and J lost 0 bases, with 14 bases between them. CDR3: CASSQNAVSSSGNTIYF. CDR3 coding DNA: TGTGCCAGCAGCCAAAACGCGGTTTCGAGCTCTGGAAACACCATATATTTT.

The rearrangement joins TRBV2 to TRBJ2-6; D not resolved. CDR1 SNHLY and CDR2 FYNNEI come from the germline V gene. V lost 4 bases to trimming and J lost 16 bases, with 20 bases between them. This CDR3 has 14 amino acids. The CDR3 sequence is CASSGVRTPPLLTF. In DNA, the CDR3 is TGTGCCAGCAGTGGCGTTAGGACGCCCCCCTTACTGACTTTC.

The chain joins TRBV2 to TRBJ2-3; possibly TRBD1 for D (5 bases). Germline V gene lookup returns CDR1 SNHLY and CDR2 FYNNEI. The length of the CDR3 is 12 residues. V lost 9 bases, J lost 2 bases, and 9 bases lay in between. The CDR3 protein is CARRQFTDTQYF. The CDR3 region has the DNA TGTGCCAGACGACAGTTCACAGATACGCAGTATTTT.